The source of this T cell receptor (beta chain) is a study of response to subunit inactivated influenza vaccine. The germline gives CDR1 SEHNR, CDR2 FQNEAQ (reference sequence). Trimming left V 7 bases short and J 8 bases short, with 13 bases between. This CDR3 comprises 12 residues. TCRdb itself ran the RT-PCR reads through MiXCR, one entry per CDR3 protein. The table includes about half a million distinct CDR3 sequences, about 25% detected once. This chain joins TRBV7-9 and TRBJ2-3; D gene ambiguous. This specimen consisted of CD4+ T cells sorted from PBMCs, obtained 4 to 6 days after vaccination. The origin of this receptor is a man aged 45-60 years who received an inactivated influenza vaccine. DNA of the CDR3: TGTGCCAGCAACCCAGCGATAGGTACGCAGTATTTT. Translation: CASNPAIGTQYF.